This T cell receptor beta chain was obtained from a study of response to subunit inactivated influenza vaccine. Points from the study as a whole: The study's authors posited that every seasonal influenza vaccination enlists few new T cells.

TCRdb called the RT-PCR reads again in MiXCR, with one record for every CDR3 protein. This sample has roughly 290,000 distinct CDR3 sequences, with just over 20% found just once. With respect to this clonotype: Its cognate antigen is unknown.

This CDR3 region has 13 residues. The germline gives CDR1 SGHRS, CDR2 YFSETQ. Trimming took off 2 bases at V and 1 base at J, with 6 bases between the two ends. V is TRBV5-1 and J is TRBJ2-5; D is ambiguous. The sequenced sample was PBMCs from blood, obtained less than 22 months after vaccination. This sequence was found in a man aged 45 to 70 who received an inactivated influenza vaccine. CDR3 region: CASSFYTQETQYF. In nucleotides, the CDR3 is TGCGCCAGCAGCTTCTACACCCAAGAGACCCAGTACTTC.